Listed below are T cell receptor beta chains from one sample, sequenced in a study of CD8 T cells in ankylosing spondylitis. TCRdb processed the 5' RACE reads anew with MiXCR; each CDR3 protein has one entry. The repertoire holds about 800,000 distinct CDR3 sequences, roughly 12% seen once, with roughly 0.51% in the top ten. Sequenced sample: blood, either unsorted or a sorted T cell fraction (not recorded which). These receptors were collected from a male donor with ankylosing spondylitis. The CDR3 runs from the conserved cysteine through the conserved F or W. The D gene is left open where the match is weak. Size is omitted from some rows. Given values are once, few, many or a class for expanded clones.

clone_size	cdr3_length	v_call	d_call	j_call	cdr3_nt	cdr3_aa
-	18	TRBV9	TRBD1	TRBJ2-2	TGTGCCAGCAGCGTAGCTGGGACAGGGGCCTCGGTCACCGGGGAGCTGTTTTTT	CASSVAGTGASVTGELFF
many	14	TRBV4-2	TRBD1	TRBJ2-2	TGTGCCAGCAGCCAAGGACAGGGCGACGGGGAGCTGTTTTTT	CASSQGQGDGELFF
-	14	TRBV28	-	TRBJ2-7	TGTGCCAGCAGGAGGGGTAGAAGGCCCTACGAGCAGTACTTC	CASRRGRRPYEQYF
few	12	TRBV29-1	-	TRBJ1-2	TGCAGCGCTGGGGTGGGCATCTATGGCTACACCTTC	CSAGVGIYGYTF
few	12	TRBV29-1	-	TRBJ1-2	TGCAGCGTTGTCGACAGGAACTATGGCTACACCTTC	CSVVDRNYGYTF
few	14	TRBV11-2	TRBD1	TRBJ2-2	TGTGCCACCACGCGACAGGGGAACACCGGGGAGCTGTTTTTT	CATTRQGNTGELFF
many	12	TRBV29-1	-	TRBJ2-3	TGCAGCGTTGTGGAGGGGGCAGATACGCAGTATTTT	CSVVEGADTQYF
-	14	TRBV18	-	TRBJ1-1	TGTGCCAGCTCACCACTTTCAGGGAGCACTGAAGCTTTCTTT	CASSPLSGSTEAFF
many	13	TRBV20-1	-	TRBJ2-7	TGCAGTGCTAGACAACCGGGGGCGTCCGAGCAGTACTTC	CSARQPGASEQYF
-	14	TRBV10-3	TRBD2	TRBJ2-7	TGTGCCACCGCGACTAGCGGAGGTACCTACGAGCAGTACTTC	CATATSGGTYEQYF
-	16	TRBV20-1	-	TRBJ1-3	TGCAGTGCTAGAGCATTTGCAGGGGACGTGGGAAACACCATATATTTT	CSARAFAGDVGNTIYF
few	15	TRBV12-3/TRBV12-4	TRBD1	TRBJ2-1	TGTGCCAGCAGTTTCGGGGACAGGGATTTGAATGAGCAGTTCTTC	CASSFGDRDLNEQFF
few	15	TRBV7-2	TRBD2	TRBJ2-1	TGTGCCAGCAGCTTAAGCGGGGGGCTTTACAATGAGCAGTTCTTC	CASSLSGGLYNEQFF
many	15	TRBV5-1	-	TRBJ2-7	TGCGCCAGCAGCCCGAGGGCTAGCGTTAGCTACGAGCAGTACTTC	CASSPRASVSYEQYF
few	15	TRBV6-2/TRBV6-3	-	TRBJ2-7	TGTGCCAGCAGTTACTCGTTGGGGATATCCTACGAGCAGTACTTC	CASSYSLGISYEQYF
few	17	TRBV20-1	TRBD2	TRBJ2-3	TGCAGTGCTAGAGATTCATCCGGGACTAGCGGCACAGATACGCAGTATTTT	CSARDSSGTSGTDTQYF
-	13	TRBV20-1	-	TRBJ1-4	TGCAGTGCTATTTCAGGGTCTAATGAAAAACTGTTTTTT	CSAISGSNEKLFF
many	14	TRBV20-1	TRBD1	TRBJ2-7	TGCAGTGCCTATAAACAGGGGGCCCCCTACGAGCAGTACTTC	CSAYKQGAPYEQYF
-	18	TRBV28	TRBD2	TRBJ2-3	TGTGCCAGCCTGGGGACTAGCGGGAGGAAGGAGGGCACAGATACGCAGTATTTT	CASLGTSGRKEGTDTQYF
many	14	TRBV7-3	-	TRBJ2-2	TGTGCCAGCAGCTTGGGACTTACAACCGGGGAGCTGTTTTTT	CASSLGLTTGELFF
few	15	TRBV4-2	-	TRBJ1-5	TGTGCCAGCAGCCAAGACCAAGGTAGCAATCAGCCCCAGCATTTT	CASSQDQGSNQPQHF
-	10	TRBV20-1	-	TRBJ2-1	TGCAGGGCAGGGAGCGATGAGCAGTTCTTC	CRAGSDEQFF
-	14	TRBV20-1	TRBD2	TRBJ2-7	TGCAGTGCTAGTGTTAGCGGGTTCTCCTACGAGCAGTACTTC	CSASVSGFSYEQYF
-	16	TRBV5-5	-	TRBJ2-7	TGTGCCAGCAGCTTACACAGGGTGGGAGTAGGTTACGAGCAGTACTTC	CASSLHRVGVGYEQYF
many	14	TRBV5-4	-	TRBJ2-7	TGTGCCAGCAGCTTCGACAGGTCCTCCTACGAGCAGTACTTC	CASSFDRSSYEQYF
-	15	TRBV6-5	-	TRBJ2-1	TGTGCCAGCAGTTGGGACCCGAGCTCCTACAATGAGCAGTTCTTC	CASSWDPSSYNEQFF
many	13	TRBV18	-	TRBJ1-5	TGTGCCAGCTCATCAAAAGTGGATCAGCCCCAGCATTTT	CASSSKVDQPQHF
-	14	TRBV6-2/TRBV6-3	TRBD1	TRBJ2-3	TGTGCCAGCAGCTGGACAGGGGCTGATAGTACGCAGTATTTT	CASSWTGADSTQYF
many	14	TRBV5-1	-	TRBJ2-5	TGCGCCAGCAGCTTATCTTCTTACGGAGAGACCCAGTACTTC	CASSLSSYGETQYF
-	14	TRBV4-1	-	TRBJ2-7	TGCGCCAGCAGCCAAGGCCTGAGGGGCCCAGAGCAGTACTTC	CASSQGLRGPEQYF
-	16	TRBV4-3	-	TRBJ1-2	TGCGCCAGCAGCCAAGATTCACACAGAGTAAACTATGGCTACACCTTC	CASSQDSHRVNYGYTF
-	16	TRBV12-3/TRBV12-4	-	TRBJ2-1	TGTGCCAGCAGTCTCATTTTCAGTCGCTCCTACAATGAGCAGTTCTTC	CASSLIFSRSYNEQFF
many	14	TRBV5-5	TRBD1	TRBJ1-1	TGTGCCAGCAGCATGGGACAGCAGAACACTGAAGCTTTCTTT	CASSMGQQNTEAFF
few	14	TRBV5-1	-	TRBJ1-5	TGCGCCAGCAGCTTGGGACAGGAAAATCAGCCCCAGCATTTT	CASSLGQENQPQHF
few	14	TRBV20-1	-	TRBJ2-5	TGCAGTGCTAGAGTTGGGTTGTACCAAGAGACCCAGTACTTC	CSARVGLYQETQYF
-	15	TRBV4-1	-	TRBJ1-4	TGCGCCAGCAGCCAGTTCTTTGCAACTAATGAAAAACTGTTTTTT	CASSQFFATNEKLFF
-	14	TRBV20-1	-	TRBJ2-4	TGCAGTGCTGCCATGGGTTCGGCCAAAAACATTCAGTACTTC	CSAAMGSAKNIQYF
-	13	TRBV20-1	-	TRBJ1-4	TGCAGTGCTAGCCAGTCTCGGAATGAAAAACTGTTTTTT	CSASQSRNEKLFF
few	15	TRBV14	TRBD2	TRBJ2-7	TGTGCCAGCAACCTTAGCTTGCGGGAGAGGTGGGAGCAGTACTTC	CASNLSLRERWEQYF
-	13	TRBV4-3	-	TRBJ2-3	TGCGCCAGCAGCCAAGAAACAGCCGATACGCAGTATTTT	CASSQETADTQYF
-	16	TRBV5-5	-	TRBJ2-1	TGTGCCAGCAGCTTGGATGGGGGGGGCGCGTACAATGAGCAGTTCTTC	CASSLDGGGAYNEQFF
-	14	TRBV7-2	TRBD1	TRBJ1-2	TGTGCCAGCAGCCTATTGACAGGGGACTATGGCTACACCTTC	CASSLLTGDYGYTF
many	14	TRBV20-1	-	TRBJ1-1	TGCAGTGCTAGAGATCGACTCTCGAACACTGAAGCTTTCTTT	CSARDRLSNTEAFF
-	16	TRBV20-1	-	TRBJ2-7	TGCAGTGCTAGAAGCCGGGACACTTTTAGCTCCTACGAGCAGTACTTC	CSARSRDTFSSYEQYF
-	15	TRBV15	-	TRBJ2-1	TGTGCCACCAGCAGCGGGGACACAGACCTAAATGAGCAGTTCTTC	CATSSGDTDLNEQFF